This T cell receptor beta chain was identified in a study of read filtering for tumor transcriptome and immune sequencing. In germline, CDR1 is MDHEN, CDR2 SYDVKM. This CDR3 is built from 13 residues. The ends lost 10 bases at V and 5 bases at J; junction bases unmatched: 9. From about 400 ng of RNA, a library with molecular barcoded alpha/delta and beta/gamma adaptors was made. TCRdb re-analysed the reads in MiXCR, keeping a single row per CDR3 protein. The sample shows approximately 50,000 distinct CDR3 sequences, about 20% of them seen only once. This clonotype was recorded many times. The sequence came from a donor at least 40 years old with multiple myeloma. Input material: a population of CD138-negative cells sorted from bone marrow. This chain links TRBV28 with TRBJ2-7; 9 nucleotides match TRBD2. The CDR3 region is CATFLAGEDEQYF. Here the CDR3 DNA reads TGTGCCACCTTTTTAGCGGGAGAGGACGAGCAGTACTTC. Combining the CDR3 with reference TRBV28 and TRBJ2-7 gives the whole variable domain DVKVTQSSRYLVKRTGEKVFLECVQDMDHENMFWYRQDPGLGLRLIYFSYDVKMKEKGDIPEGYSVSREKKERFSLILESASTNQTSMYLCATFLAGEDEQYFGPGTRLTVT.